This T cell receptor beta chain was observed in a study of radiation and T cells in renal cell carcinoma. Across the whole study: Nephrectomy followed 15 Gy stereotactic body radiation by 4 weeks.

Here immunoSEQ multiplex PCR was the method, and the copy in TCRdb shows in-frame clones only, minus some. The sample carries 150,000 or so clones, around four fifths recorded once. Described time point: baseline pretreatment blood. Treatment specified: 15 Gy SBRT to primary tumor, nephrectomy 4 weeks later. Serial blood draws occurred at baseline and 2 and 4 weeks post-SBRT. Germline-derived CDR1 and CDR2 are MNHEY and SVGAGI. V shed 0 bases and J shed 7 bases, with 12 bases lying between them. The CDR3 spans 14 residues. Regarding the study as a whole: Without pretreatment biopsies, baseline tumor clonotype presence was undetermined. Top tumor clonotypes rose in blood 2 weeks post-radiation, then contracted.

A remark on this clone: Its antigen is unidentified.

The material was blood, obtained from a patient whose treatment included radiotherapy and nephrectomy. The rearrangement joins TRBV6-5 to TRBJ1-1, with D uncertain. The sequence was obtained from a woman aged 45-59 years with renal cell carcinoma. CDR3 DNA sequence: TGTGCCAGCAGTTACTCATCAACATCTAATGAAGCTTTCTTT. Amino acid sequence: CASSYSSTSNEAFF.